One and the same sample provided the 3 T cell receptor beta chains below, sequenced in a study of blood T cell repertoires in COVID-19. TCRdb's copy holds only in-frame clones and misses some; the assay was immunoSEQ multiplex PCR. The repertoire holds a few hundred thousand clones, 87% seen once, with approximately 1% in the top ten. The sequenced sample consisted of PBMCs or T cells enriched from blood (not recorded which). Source of these receptors: a woman aged 25 to 39 who had recovered from COVID-19.

This clone appeared a single time. This rearrangement joins TRBV3-1 (or the pseudogene TRBV3-2) to TRBJ1-6, with 7 bases fitting TRBD1. Germline V lookup: CDR1 LGHDT, CDR2 YNNKEL (reference sequence). V lost 4 bases to trimming and J lost 7 bases; unmatched junction nucleotides: 10. The CDR3 loop spans 16 amino acids. CDR3 region: CASSRTSDRLNSPLHF. Written as DNA, the CDR3 is TGTGCCAGCAGCCGCACATCGGACAGGCTAAATTCACCCCTCCACTTT.

The table lists this clone with a few counts. The chain employs TRBV5-6 and TRBJ2-5; possible D gene TRBD2, 7 bases. The CDR3 covers 14 residues. The V end was cut by 6 bases, the J end by 5 bases, with 17 bases between. The V gene's germline CDR1 is SGHDT and CDR2 YYEEEE. For the CDR3, the DNA is TGTGCCAGCAAAGGGAGGGGGGCGTCGGAGACCCAGTACTTC. Translating it yields CASKGRGASETQYF.

The rearrangement links TRBV6-5 to TRBJ1-2, with TRBD1 as a possible D gene (5 bases). The CDR3 is 13 residues long. V gave up 6 bases and J gave up 2 bases, with 10 bases separating them. Germline assignment: CDR1 MNHEY and CDR2 SVGAGI. In nucleotides, the CDR3 is TGTGCCAGCAGCCGAGCAGGGAACTATGGCTACACCTTC. This sequence encodes CASSRAGNYGYTF.